This T cell receptor beta chain appears in the sequencing data of a study of CD8+ T cells in alopecia areata. Study-wide background: Severity scoring for treated patients was based on the percentage of affected scalp area. Study-wide findings and caveats: Lesional scalp exceeded normal scalp in clonality, especially in alopecia totalis/universalis.

The CDR3 consists of 19 residues. V dropped 2 bases and J dropped 3; count of bases not matched to a gene: 14. Germline values: CDR1 SGHDN, CDR2 FVKESK. cDNA serving as the sequencing template came from extracted, reverse transcribed RNA. Produced via immunoSEQ multiplex PCR; TCRdb's table is partial and in-frame only. The repertoire holds 150,000 to 200,000 clones, with over 55% as singletons. The sample's treatment: oral pan-JAK inhibitor, 5-10 mg twice daily. This clone was observed a few times. As yet, its antigen is unknown. The TCR sequence derives from a human donor with alopecia areata. The chain has TRBV14 and TRBJ1-4; the match to TRBD1 covers 8 bases. Sequencing used CD4+ T cells sorted from blood, obtained at week 24, from a patient treated with tofacitinib. The CDR3 nucleotides are TGTGCCAGCAGCCAATATCGATTAACAGGGGGTCAAGCTAATGAAAAACTGTTTTTT. It encodes CASSQYRLTGGQANEKLFF.